A selection of T cell receptor beta chains follows, all from one sample in a study of OX40 agonist ivuxolimab in advanced cancers. The protocol was immunoSEQ multiplex PCR, while the TCRdb copy is restricted to in-frame clones and leaves out a portion. Of approximately 84,000 clones in the sample, 84% were seen once. This specimen consisted of CD4+ or CD8+ T cells sorted from blood, obtained in a trial of the OX40 agonist ivuxolimab. These receptors were taken from an adult with an advanced solid tumor such as melanoma, head and neck, liver or kidney cancer. CDR3s include the opening cysteine and the closing phenylalanine or tryptophan. D genes are given only for firm matches. Some rows have no size entry. The others give once, few or many, or a class for an expanded clone.

>NA|NA|TRBJ1-2|TRBV28
CASSPRLDGYTF
TGTGCCAGCAGTCCGAGGTTGGATGGCTACACCTTC
>NA|NA|TRBJ2-2|TRBV11-3
CASSLGQGNTGELFF
TGTGCCAGCAGCTTAGGTCAGGGGAACACCGGGGAGCTGTTTTTT
>NA|NA|TRBJ1-5|TRBV23-1
CASSQSGGGYRGFQPQHF
TGCGCCAGCAGTCAATCGGGCGGGGGTTACCGGGGGTTTCAGCCCCAGCATTTT
>NA|TRBD1|TRBJ1-6|TRBV28
CASSLASGQAHSPLHF
TGTGCCAGCAGTTTAGCTTCCGGACAGGCCCATTCACCCCTCCACTTT
>NA|NA|TRBJ2-2|TRBV28
CASTEGSGPGELFF
TGTGCCAGCACGGAAGGGTCGGGCCCCGGGGAGCTGTTTTTT
>once|NA|TRBJ2-5|TRBV5-6
CASSSRSGNQETQYF
TGTGCCAGCAGCTCCAGGTCAGGGAACCAAGAGACCCAGTACTTC
>NA|NA|TRBJ1-2|TRBV5-8
CASRVQGGNYGYTF
TGTGCCAGCAGGGTCCAGGGCGGGAACTATGGCTACACCTTC
>NA|NA|TRBJ2-2|TRBV2
CASSGTGRNTGELFF
TGTGCCAGCAGCGGTACAGGACGTAACACCGGGGAGCTGTTTTTT
>NA|NA|TRBJ1-1|TRBV4-3
CASSRLRYDTEAFF
TGCGCCAGCAGCCGTCTCAGATATGACACTGAAGCTTTCTTT
>NA|NA|TRBJ1-5|TRBV20-1
CSAFPAGPQHF
TGCAGTGCTTTTCCCGCGGGGCCCCAGCATTTT
>NA|NA|TRBJ1-4|TRBV30
CAWSPGLNEKLFF
TGTGCCTGGAGTCCCGGTCTTAATGAAAAACTGTTTTTT
>NA|NA|TRBJ1-6|TRBV7-3
CASSLLGRDNSPLHF
TGTGCCAGCAGCTTACTGGGGAGGGATAATTCACCCCTCCACTTT
>NA|NA|TRBJ1-1|TRBV18
CASSHVDREAFF
TGTGCCAGCTCACACGTAGACCGGGAAGCTTTCTTT
>NA|TRBD1|TRBJ2-7|TRBV6-4
CASSPLPGQGYEQYF
TGTGCCAGCAGTCCACTACCGGGACAGGGCTACGAGCAGTACTTC
>NA|NA|TRBJ1-6|TRBV7-2
CASSLAGRFNSPLHF
TGTGCCAGCAGCTTAGCGGGCAGGTTTAATTCACCCCTCCACTTT
>NA|TRBD2|TRBJ2-2|TRBV5-1
CASSLAPSGGSGELFF
TGCGCCAGCAGCTTGGCCCCTAGCGGGGGTTCCGGGGAGCTGTTTTTT
>NA|NA|TRBJ2-7|TRBV11-3
CASSLGPGTEQYF
TGTGCCAGCAGCTTAGGCCCAGGGACCGAGCAGTACTTC
>NA|NA|TRBJ1-4|TRBV5-1
CASSLEGTNEKLFF
TGCGCCAGCAGCTTGGAAGGAACGAATGAAAAACTGTTTTTT
>NA|NA|TRBJ1-1|TRBV7-9
CASSLALDPHEAFF
TGTGCCAGCAGCTTAGCGCTAGACCCACATGAAGCTTTCTTT
>NA|NA|TRBJ2-3|TRBV9
CASSVEAATDTQYF
TGTGCCAGCAGCGTAGAGGCAGCCACAGATACGCAGTATTTT
>NA|TRBD1|TRBJ2-2|TRBV19
CASSNGDRVRTGELFF
TGTGCCAGTAGTAATGGGGACAGGGTTAGGACCGGGGAGCTGTTTTTT
>NA|NA|TRBJ2-1|TRBV11-3
CASSLHLNGGHNEQFF
TGTGCCAGCAGCTTACACCTGAACGGGGGCCACAATGAGCAGTTCTTC
>NA|NA|TRBJ1-4|TRBV2
CASRVRGLPEKLFF
TGTGCCAGCAGGGTACGGGGACTGCCTGAAAAACTGTTTTTT
>NA|NA|TRBJ2-2|TRBV19
CASSIGQVVGELFF
TGTGCCAGTAGTATAGGGCAGGTCGTGGGGGAGCTGTTTTTT
>once|NA|TRBJ1-1|TRBV27
CASSSFGFEAFF
TGTGCCAGCAGTTCTTTTGGTTTTGAAGCTTTCTTT
>NA|NA|TRBJ2-2|TRBV9
CAAGSGAVGGELFF
TGTGCCGCCGGGTCAGGGGCCGTGGGCGGGGAGCTGTTTTTT
>NA|NA|TRBJ2-2|TRBV6-1
CASSIEGRTGELFF
TGTGCCAGCTCGATAGAAGGGAGGACCGGGGAGCTGTTTTTT
>NA|NA|TRBJ2-5|TRBV19
CASSTTHRTWGETQYF
TGTGCCAGTAGTACCACCCATAGGACATGGGGGGAGACCCAGTACTTC
>NA|NA|TRBJ1-2|TRBV28
CASSFGDQLYYGYTF
TGTGCCAGCAGTTTCGGCGACCAACTTTACTATGGCTACACCTTC
>NA|NA|TRBJ2-6|TRBV5-5
CASSLAVSGANVLTF
TGTGCCAGCAGCTTGGCCGTGTCTGGGGCCAACGTCCTGACTTTC
>NA|NA|TRBJ2-3|TRBV7-8
CASSLVGGTQTSDTQYF
TGTGCCAGCAGCTTAGTTGGGGGTACCCAAACCTCAGATACGCAGTATTTT
>NA|TRBD1|TRBJ2-7|TRBV7-2
CASSFDGTGIEQYF
TGTGCCAGCAGCTTTGACGGGACAGGGATCGAGCAGTACTTC
>NA|TRBD1|TRBJ2-7|TRBV10-3
CAIRNTGTGPYEQYF
TGTGCCATCAGGAATACCGGGACAGGGCCTTACGAGCAGTACTTC